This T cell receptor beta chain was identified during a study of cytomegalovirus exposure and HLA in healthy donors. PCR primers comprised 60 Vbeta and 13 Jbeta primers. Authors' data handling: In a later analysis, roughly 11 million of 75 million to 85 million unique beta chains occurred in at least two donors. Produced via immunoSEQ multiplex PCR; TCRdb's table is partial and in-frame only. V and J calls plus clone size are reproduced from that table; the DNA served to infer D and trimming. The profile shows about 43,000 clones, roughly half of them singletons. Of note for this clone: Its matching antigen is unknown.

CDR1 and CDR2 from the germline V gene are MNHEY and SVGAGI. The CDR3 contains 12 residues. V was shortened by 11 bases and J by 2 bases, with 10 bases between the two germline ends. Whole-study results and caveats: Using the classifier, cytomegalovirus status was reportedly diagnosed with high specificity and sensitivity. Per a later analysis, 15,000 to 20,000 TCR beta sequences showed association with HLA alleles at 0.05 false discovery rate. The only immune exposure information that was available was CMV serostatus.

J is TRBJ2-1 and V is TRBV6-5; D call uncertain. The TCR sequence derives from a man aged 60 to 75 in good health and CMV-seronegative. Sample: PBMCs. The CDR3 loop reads CAVRNTYNEQFF. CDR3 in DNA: TGTGCCGTCAGGAATACCTACAATGAGCAGTTCTTC.